These 32 T cell receptor beta chains were sequenced from one sample in a study of T cells and Merkel cell carcinoma outcomes. Repertoires were generated with immunoSEQ multiplex PCR, while TCRdb's copy carries only in-frame clones and drops some. This sample has fewer than 20,000 clones, with roughly 79% found just once. What was sequenced was tumor tissue from Merkel cell carcinoma. The receptor source for this set is a human donor with Merkel cell carcinoma.

J is TRBJ2-7 and V is TRBV6-6; D unresolved. Germline lookup yields CDR1 MNHNY and CDR2 SVGAGI (reference sequence). CDR3 length: 12 amino acids. Trimming stripped 4 bases from V and 6 bases from J, with 10 bases between. Here the CDR3 DNA reads TGTGCCAGCAGTTTCGTAGCATCCGAGCAGTACTTC. This translates into CASSFVASEQYF.

The chain combines TRBV30 with TRBJ1-2, with D unclear. Trimming removed 7 bases at V and 3 bases at J, with 15 bases between. The CDR3 spans 13 residues. The V gene's germline CDR1 is GTSNPN and CDR2 SVGIG (reference sequence). CDR3 loop: CASDFTAYYGYTF. CDR3 coding DNA: TGTGCCTCTGACTTCACAGCATACTATGGCTACACCTTC.

This chain links TRBV19 with TRBJ1-2, with unresolved D. Trimming pared 0 bases from V and 7 bases from J, leaving 9 bases between. The CDR3 contains 13 residues. The germline CDR1 and CDR2 sequences are LNHDA and SQIVND (reference sequence). The CDR3 DNA reads as TGTGCCAGTAGTATAGATTTTTCAAGTGGCTACACCTTC. The encoded protein is CASSIDFSSGYTF. Variable domain in full (rest from reference TRBV19 and TRBJ1-2): DGGITQSPKYLFRKEGQNVTLSCEQNLNHDAMYWYRQDPGQGLRLIYYSQIVNDFQKGDIAEGYSVSREKKESFPLTVTSAQKNPTAFYLCASSIDFSSGYTFGSGTRLTVV.

The rearrangement uses TRBV5-1 and TRBJ1-4, with D tentatively TRBD1 (5 bases). Germline V gene data show CDR1 as SGHRS and CDR2 as YFSETQ. V shed 5 bases and J shed 2 bases, with 10 bases lying between them. This CDR3 region has 14 residues. CDR3 in amino acids: CASRWGGTNEKLFF. For the CDR3, the DNA is TGCGCCAGCAGATGGGGGGGGACTAATGAAAAACTGTTTTTT.

This chain links TRBV28 with TRBJ1-3, with D uncertain. With 4 bases removed from V and 2 bases from J, the gap between germline ends came to 9 bases. The V gene's germline CDR1 is MDHEN and CDR2 SYDVKM. This CDR3 comprises 14 residues. CDR3 nucleotides: TGTGCCAGCAGTTCTCCTGAGGCTGGAAACACCATATATTTT. Amino acid sequence: CASSSPEAGNTIYF.

This clone was counted a few times. The chain employs TRBV28 and TRBJ1-6, with a possible D match to TRBD1 (6 bases). V was clipped by 8 bases and J by 8 bases, with 13 bases between them. The germline V gene encodes CDR1 MDHEN and CDR2 SYDVKM. This CDR3 is 13 amino acids long. The DNA for the CDR3 is TGTGCCAGCCTCTCGGGGGCTGATTCACCCCTCCACTTT. Protein: CASLSGADSPLHF.

The rearrangement uses TRBV13 and TRBJ2-1, with TRBD2 matching 11 bases. The CDR3 sequence is 16 residues long. In germline, CDR1 is PRHDT, CDR2 FYEKMQ (reference sequence). The J segment lost 2 bases and the V segment lost 1 base, leaving 1 base of the junction unmatched. The CDR3 DNA sequence: TGTGCCAGCAGCTTAGAACTAGCGGGAGCCTACAATGAGCAGTTCTTC. Translation: CASSLELAGAYNEQFF.

The chain is built from TRBV5-8 and TRBJ1-5, with D maybe TRBD1 (5 bases). The CDR3 consists of 17 residues. Germline lookup yields CDR1 SGHTS and CDR2 YDEGEE. V was pared by 4 bases and J by 0 bases, with 17 bases between. The CDR3 region has the DNA TGTGCCAGCAGCAAAAGAGGGACGGCTTATAGCAATCAGCCCCAGCATTTT. This encodes CASSKRGTAYSNQPQHF.

The rearrangement links TRBV5-6 to TRBJ1-1; TRBD1 might be the D (6 bases). The V gene's germline CDR1 is SGHDT and CDR2 YYEEEE. V was pared by 4 bases and J by 3 bases, with 10 bases between. The CDR3 length is 13 residues. CDR3 protein: CASSMQGYTEAFF. The CDR3 DNA reads as TGTGCCAGCAGCATGCAGGGGTACACTGAAGCTTTCTTT.

The chain recombines TRBV2 with TRBJ1-3; D may be TRBD1 (6 bases). Germline V gene sequence: CDR1 SNHLY, CDR2 FYNNEI. Trimming left V 6 bases short and J 0 bases short, with 9 bases between. This CDR3 has 14 residues. CDR3 region: CASRRTDSGNTIYF. CDR3 DNA: TGTGCCAGCAGGCGGACAGACTCTGGAAACACCATATATTTT.

The chain has TRBV7-9 and TRBJ2-1, with 9 bases fitting TRBD2. Germline CDR1 is SEHNR and CDR2 is FQNEAQ (reference sequence). The V gene end was trimmed by 1 base and the J gene end by 9 bases; junction bases not matched to a gene: 10. CDR3 size: 16 residues. This CDR3 is CASSLGYGLARVEQFF. In DNA, the CDR3 is TGTGCCAGCAGCTTAGGTTACGGACTAGCGAGAGTTGAGCAGTTCTTC.

The chain carries TRBV11-2 and TRBJ2-1; tentative D call: TRBD2 (5 bases). V was cut by 5 bases and J by 14 bases, with 13 bases left in between. There are 11 residues in the CDR3. CDR1 is SGHAT, CDR2 FQNNGV, per germline. The CDR3 DNA reads TGTGCCAGCAGCCGAGGGAGTTGGAAGTTCTTC. Its translation: CASSRGSWKFF.

CDR3: CASKQGGASYNSPLHF. In nucleotides, the CDR3 is TGTGCCAGTAAACAAGGGGGGGCATCCTATAATTCACCCCTCCACTTT. The J gene is TRBJ1-6, the V gene TRBV19; TRBD1 is a possible D gene (6 bases). Trimming removed 7 bases at V and 1 base at J, with 14 bases between. The length of the CDR3 is 16 residues. Looked up from germline, CDR1 is LNHDA and CDR2 is SQIVND (reference sequence).

In its sample, this clone was seen a few times. The chain links TRBV5-1 to TRBJ2-3, with 9 positions matching TRBD2. The germline CDR1 and CDR2 sequences are SGHRS and YFSETQ. J lost 2 bases, V lost 3 bases, and 10 bases had no gene match. CDR3 length: 17 residues. CDR3 sequence: CASSSTPGGGDTDTQYF. CDR3 DNA sequence: TGCGCCAGCAGCTCCACCCCTGGCGGGGGGGACACAGATACGCAGTATTTT.

The chain links TRBV30 to TRBJ1-5, with a tentative D call TRBD1 (5 bases). The CDR3 length is 13 residues. Germline V gene sequence: CDR1 GTSNPN, CDR2 SVGIG (reference sequence). V gave up 1 base and J gave up 5 bases, with 9 bases separating them. CDR3 nucleotides: TGTGCCTGGAGTGAGCAGGGCGATCAGCCCCAGCATTTT. Its translation is CAWSEQGDQPQHF.

The chain recombines TRBV7-9 with TRBJ2-7; D is perhaps TRBD1 (6 bases). Per germline, CDR1 SEHNR and CDR2 FQNEAQ (reference sequence). V was trimmed by 1 base and J by 5 bases, leaving 12 bases between them. The CDR3 sequence is 14 residues long. The CDR3 region is CASSLGGRGHEQYF. DNA of the CDR3: TGTGCCAGCAGCTTAGGAGGCAGGGGCCACGAGCAGTACTTC.

The chain employs TRBV6-5 and TRBJ2-3; 8 positions match TRBD2. The CDR3 sequence is 15 residues long. V lost 5 bases, J lost 5 bases, and 9 bases stayed unmatched. Looked up from germline, CDR1 is MNHEY and CDR2 is SVGAGI. CDR3 in amino acids: CASSRPGLGGDTQYF. In DNA, the CDR3 is TGTGCCAGCAGTCGACCGGGACTAGGGGGAGATACGCAGTATTTT.

The rearrangement joins TRBV27 to TRBJ2-5; a weak D match, TRBD2 (5 bases). V was cut by 4 bases and J by 4 bases, with 13 bases left in between. This CDR3 comprises 14 residues. Germline V lookup: CDR1 MNHEY, CDR2 SMNVEV (reference sequence). CDR3 DNA sequence: TGTGCCAGCAGTTCTTCTACCGCGGGAGAGACCCAGTACTTC. Amino acids: CASSSSTAGETQYF.

This clone was seen more than once but under ten times. The chain combines TRBV13 with TRBJ1-1; no clear D. With 0 bases removed from V and 8 bases from J, the gap between germline ends came to 10 bases. The CDR3 runs to 13 residues. The V gene's germline CDR1 is PRHDT and CDR2 FYEKMQ (reference sequence). The CDR3 here is CASSLGREQEAFF. CDR3 sequence (DNA): TGTGCCAGCAGCTTAGGCCGGGAGCAGGAAGCTTTCTTT.

This sequence joins TRBV6-1 and TRBJ2-7; tentatively, D is TRBD1 (6 bases). This CDR3 is built from 16 residues. The V gene's germline CDR1 is MNHNS and CDR2 SASEGT. The V end was cut by 0 bases, the J end by 0 bases, with 12 bases between. The CDR3 region is CASSEAGALSSYEQYF. The CDR3 DNA reads as TGTGCCAGCAGTGAAGCGGGGGCCCTAAGCTCCTACGAGCAGTACTTC.

The chain carries TRBV18 and TRBJ2-7; possibly TRBD1 for D (6 bases). V lost 1 base, J lost 6 bases, and 7 bases lay in between. This CDR3 is 12 amino acids long. Germline loops: CDR1 KGHSH, CDR2 LQKENI. The CDR3 DNA reads TGTGCCAGCTCACCACAGGGGGTCGAGCAGTACTTC. Translation gives CASSPQGVEQYF.

The chain joins TRBV7-9 to TRBJ2-7; 7 nucleotides align to TRBD2. There are 13 residues in the CDR3. Trimming at V came to 1 base and at J to 7 bases, leaving 4 bases not matched to a gene. CDR1 is SEHNR, CDR2 FQNEAQ, per germline (reference sequence). In DNA form, the CDR3 reads TGTGCCAGCAGCTTAGGGACTAGTAAAGAGCAGTACTTC. Residues: CASSLGTSKEQYF.

The rearrangement links TRBV27 to TRBJ2-7; weak D call: TRBD2 (7 bases). This CDR3 region has 15 residues. The V gene lost 6 bases and the J gene lost 1 base, with 16 bases spanning the gap. Germline V gene sequence: CDR1 MNHEY, CDR2 SMNVEV (reference sequence). The CDR3 DNA reads as TGTGCCAGCAGACCCGGGGGGCAGAGGTCCTACGAGCAGTACTTC. It codes for CASRPGGQRSYEQYF.

The chain recombines TRBV7-3 with TRBJ2-1, with 12 bases matching TRBD2. Germline CDR1 is SGHTA and CDR2 is FQGTGA. This CDR3 has 17 amino acids. With 3 bases clipped from V and 8 bases from J, the junction kept 11 bases outside the gene matches. CDR3 sequence reads: CASSFEASGRGGYEQFF. For the CDR3, the DNA is TGTGCCAGCAGCTTCGAGGCTAGCGGGAGGGGCGGGTATGAGCAGTTCTTC.

The rearrangement links TRBV11-2 to TRBJ2-1; 11 nucleotides line up with TRBD1. Germline lookup yields CDR1 SGHAT and CDR2 FQNNGV. CDR3 length equals 18 residues. V dropped 2 bases and J dropped 0; count of bases not matched to a gene: 6. The CDR3 sequence is CASSLIYGTGGSYNEQFF. CDR3 in DNA: TGTGCCAGCAGCTTAATCTATGGGACAGGGGGCTCCTACAATGAGCAGTTCTTC.

This clone has a handful of counts. This sequence joins TRBV20-1 and TRBJ2-7, with D maybe TRBD2 (5 bases). Germline CDR1 reads DFQATT; CDR2 reads SNEGSKA (reference sequence). This CDR3 contains 11 residues. The V and J ends lost 6 bases and 6 bases respectively, with 12 bases between them. The CDR3 protein is CSAAWTPEQYF. The DNA for the CDR3 is TGCAGTGCAGCATGGACTCCCGAGCAGTACTTC.

This clone was detected only a few times. This chain joins TRBV4-1 and TRBJ2-2; D possibly corresponds to TRBD2 (6 bases). Trimming pared 2 bases from V and 7 bases from J, leaving 23 bases between. Looked up from germline, CDR1 is MGHRA and CDR2 is YSYEKL. The CDR3 totals 18 residues. The CDR3 DNA follows: TGCGCCAGCAGCCAATCTAGAACGGGGGAGGCGATGGGCGGGGAGCTGTTTTTT. Translated: CASSQSRTGEAMGGELFF.

The gene calls are TRBV2 and TRBJ2-5; D possibly corresponds to TRBD2 (5 bases). From germline, CDR1 is SNHLY and CDR2 FYNNEI. The CDR3 has 13 residues. Trimming pared 5 bases from V and 3 bases from J, leaving 10 bases between. The CDR3 here is CASSREQEETQYF. CDR3 in DNA: TGTGCCAGCAGTAGGGAGCAAGAAGAGACCCAGTACTTC.

The V and J genes are TRBV6-1 and TRBJ1-4; D remains unclear. V was trimmed by 1 base and J by 8 bases, leaving 14 bases between them. The V gene's germline CDR1 is MNHNS and CDR2 SASEGT. CDR3 length: 15 residues. The CDR3 nucleotides read TGTGCCAGCAGTGAAGTAGACCGGACGGCAGAAAAACTGTTTTTT. Translation gives CASSEVDRTAEKLFF.

This clone was detected only once. In nucleotides, the CDR3 is TGTGCCAGCAGTACCTGGGACACCAGTCGGGGGACTGAAGCTTTCTTT. Its protein product is CASSTWDTSRGTEAFF. The gene calls are TRBV28 and TRBJ1-1; TRBD1 is a possible D gene (6 bases). The CDR3 loop spans 16 amino acids. Between the trimmed V and J ends, which lost 5 bases and 5 bases, there was a span of 21 bases. Germline V gives CDR1 MDHEN, CDR2 SYDVKM. Full variable domain (remainder filled in from reference TRBV28 and TRBJ1-1): DVKVTQSSRYLVKRTGEKVFLECVQDMDHENMFWYRQDPGLGLRLIYFSYDVKMKEKGDIPEGYSVSREKKERFSLILESASTNQTSMYLCASSTWDTSRGTEAFFGQGTRLTVV.

With regard to this clone: Germline and junction disagree at one end, which may indicate a read error. This chain uses TRBV7-7 with TRBJ2-3, with 7 positions matching TRBD1. Per the germline V gene, CDR1 is SSHAT and CDR2 is FNYEAQ (reference sequence). The CDR3 consists of 14 residues. The CDR3 is CASSRQGWSDTQYF. CDR3 nucleotide sequence: TGTGCTAGCAGCCGACAGGGTTGGTCAGATACGCAGTATTTT. The variable domain in full, completed from reference TRBV7-7 and TRBJ2-3, reads GAGVSQSPRYKVTKRGQDVTLRCDPISSHATLYWYQQALGQGPEFLTYFNYEAQPDKSGLPSDRFSAERPEGSISTLTIQRTEQRDSAMYRCASSRQGWSDTQYFGPGTRLTVL.

This chain links TRBV6-5 with TRBJ1-2; D gene ambiguous. Trimming stripped 6 bases from V and 1 base from J, with 12 bases between. Germline CDR1 MNHEY, CDR2 SVGAGI. This CDR3 is built from 14 residues. The CDR3 sequence is CASSPYRINYGYTF. The CDR3 nucleotides are TGTGCCAGCAGCCCGTATAGAATTAACTATGGCTACACCTTC.